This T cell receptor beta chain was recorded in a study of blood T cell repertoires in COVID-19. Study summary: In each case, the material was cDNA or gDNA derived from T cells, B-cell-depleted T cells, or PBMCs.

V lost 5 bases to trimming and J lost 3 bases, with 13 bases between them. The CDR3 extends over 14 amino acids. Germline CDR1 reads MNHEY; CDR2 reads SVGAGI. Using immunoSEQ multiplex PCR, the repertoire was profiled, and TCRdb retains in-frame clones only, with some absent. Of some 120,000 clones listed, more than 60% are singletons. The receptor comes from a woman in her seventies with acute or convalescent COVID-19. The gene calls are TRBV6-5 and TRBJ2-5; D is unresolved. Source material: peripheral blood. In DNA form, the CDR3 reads TGTGCCAGCAGTCCTTTCTCGGCGGAAGAGACCCAGTACTTC. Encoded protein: CASSPFSAEETQYF.